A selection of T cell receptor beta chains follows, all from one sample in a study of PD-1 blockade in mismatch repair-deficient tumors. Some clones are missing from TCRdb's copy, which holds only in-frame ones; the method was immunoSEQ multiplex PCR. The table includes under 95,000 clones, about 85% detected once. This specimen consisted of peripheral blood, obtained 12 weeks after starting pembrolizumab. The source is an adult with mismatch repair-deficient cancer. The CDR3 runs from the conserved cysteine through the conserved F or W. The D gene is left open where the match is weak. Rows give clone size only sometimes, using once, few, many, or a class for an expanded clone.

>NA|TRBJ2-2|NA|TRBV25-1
TGTGCCAGCAGCCCCCCGGGGAACACCGGGGAGCTGTTTTTT
CASSPPGNTGELFF
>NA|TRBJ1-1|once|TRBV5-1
TGCGCCAGCAGCTTGTTAGGGTCTCAGGACGAAGCTTTCTTT
CASSLLGSQDEAFF
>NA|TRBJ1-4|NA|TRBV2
TGTGCCAGCCAAAGGGTCGGTGAAAAACTGTTTTTT
CASQRVGEKLFF
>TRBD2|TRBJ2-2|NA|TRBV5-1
TGCGCCAGCAGCTTAGCGGGAGGGCTCGCCGGGGAGCTGTTTTTT
CASSLAGGLAGELFF
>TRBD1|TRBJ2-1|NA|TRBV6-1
TGTGCCAGCACCTCTGGGGACAGGGGGCTAAATGAGCAGTTCTTC
CASTSGDRGLNEQFF
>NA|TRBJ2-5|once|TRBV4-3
TGCGCCAGCAGCCAAGAATATGGGGCCCAGGAGACCCAGTACTTC
CASSQEYGAQETQYF
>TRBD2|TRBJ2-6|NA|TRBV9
TGTGCCAGCAGCCCCCAACTAGCGGGGAGCTCTGGGGCCAACGTCCTGACTTTC
CASSPQLAGSSGANVLTF
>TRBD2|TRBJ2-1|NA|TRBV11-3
TGTGCCAGCGGACTAGCGGGAGATTACAATGAGCAGTTCTTC
CASGLAGDYNEQFF
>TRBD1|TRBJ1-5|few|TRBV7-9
TGTGCCAGCAGCTTAACAGGGGAACAGCCCCAGCATTTT
CASSLTGEQPQHF
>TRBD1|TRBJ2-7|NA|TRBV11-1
TGTGCCAGCAGCTCCCGGACAGGGGGCTACGAGCAGTACTTC
CASSSRTGGYEQYF
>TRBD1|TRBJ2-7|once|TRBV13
TGTGCCAGCAGCTTAGAGACAGGGAAGACCTACGAGCAGTACTTC
CASSLETGKTYEQYF
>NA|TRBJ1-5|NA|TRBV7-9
TGTGCCAGCAGCAACGGAGGTGGCAGGCACGGTCAGCCCCAGCATTTT
CASSNGGGRHGQPQHF
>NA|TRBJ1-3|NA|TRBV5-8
TGTGCCAGCAGCTTGGGCCGTTACTCTGGAAACACCATATATTTT
CASSLGRYSGNTIYF
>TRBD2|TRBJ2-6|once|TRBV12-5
TGTGCTAGTGGTTTGAATCCGGGACTAGCGGGAGGGGCTGGGGCCAACGTCCTGACTTTC
CASGLNPGLAGGAGANVLTF
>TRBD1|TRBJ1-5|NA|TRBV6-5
TGTGCCAGCAGTTTGGGACAGGGGGGCAATCAGCCCCAGCATTTT
CASSLGQGGNQPQHF
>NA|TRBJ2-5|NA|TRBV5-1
TGCGCCAGCAGCTTGGAACTAGCCCAAGAGACCCAGTACTTC
CASSLELAQETQYF
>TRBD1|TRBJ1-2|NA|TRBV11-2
TGTGCCAGCAGCTTATCTCTTCGGGACAGGTCCTATGGCTACACCTTC
CASSLSLRDRSYGYTF
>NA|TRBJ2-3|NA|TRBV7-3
TGTGCCAGCAGCTTAGGGCGGTCAGATACGCAGTATTTT
CASSLGRSDTQYF
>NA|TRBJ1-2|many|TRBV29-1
TGCAGCACAAACAGAGATTCCTATGGCTACACCTTC
CSTNRDSYGYTF
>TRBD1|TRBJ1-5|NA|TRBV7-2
TGTGCCAGCAGCGACAGGGGTTATAGCAATCAGCCCCAGCATTTT
CASSDRGYSNQPQHF
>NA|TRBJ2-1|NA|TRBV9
TGTGCCAGCAGCGCACATGGATCCTACAATGAGCAGTTCTTC
CASSAHGSYNEQFF
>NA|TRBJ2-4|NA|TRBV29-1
TGCAGCGTTGGTGATCCCCAGGGCTTAGGAAACATTCAGTACTTC
CSVGDPQGLGNIQYF
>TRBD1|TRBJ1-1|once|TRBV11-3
TGTGCCAGCAACCGACAGGGAGGTAGTAACACTGAAGCTTTCTTT
CASNRQGGSNTEAFF
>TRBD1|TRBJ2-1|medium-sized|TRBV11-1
TGTGCCAGCAGCCGAGGGGGCGATTTAAATGAGCAGTTCTTC
CASSRGGDLNEQFF
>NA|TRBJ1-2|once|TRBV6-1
TGTGCCAGCAGTGATCGCGGGTATGGCTACACCTTC
CASSDRGYGYTF
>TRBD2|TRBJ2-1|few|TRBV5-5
TGTGCCAGCAGCTCACGATATGAGACTAGCGGGAGAGTTAATGAGCAGTTCTTC
CASSSRYETSGRVNEQFF
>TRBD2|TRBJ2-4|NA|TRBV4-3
TGCGCCAGCAGCCCCCATTCGGCGGGAGGGCCAAACATTCAGTACTTC
CASSPHSAGGPNIQYF
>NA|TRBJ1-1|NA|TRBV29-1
TGCAGCGCCACCCAGGGGCAGATGAACACTGAAGCTTTCTTT
CSATQGQMNTEAFF
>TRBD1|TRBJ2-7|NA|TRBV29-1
TGCAGCGTTCGTACCGGGACAGGGAACTACGAGCAGTACTTC
CSVRTGTGNYEQYF
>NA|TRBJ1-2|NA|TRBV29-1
TGCAGCGTTGAGGTCACCGGCTACACCTTC
CSVEVTGYTF
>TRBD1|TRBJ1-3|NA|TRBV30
TGTGCCTGGAGTTCAGGGACAGGGGCCTTCTCTGGAAACACCATATATTTT
CAWSSGTGAFSGNTIYF
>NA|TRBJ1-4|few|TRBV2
TGTGCCAGCGCCAAAGGGGGAACAACTAATGAAAAACTGTTTTTT
CASAKGGTTNEKLFF
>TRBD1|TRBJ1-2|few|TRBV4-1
TGCGCCAGCAGCCAATTGACAGGGGGGTCAGGCTACACCTTC
CASSQLTGGSGYTF
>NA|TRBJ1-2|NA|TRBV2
TGTGCCAGCAGTAGAGCGGCCCTTAACTATGGCTACACCTTC
CASSRAALNYGYTF
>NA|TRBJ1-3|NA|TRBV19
TGTGCCAGTAGTATATCCCGAAACCCTGGAAACACCATATATTTT
CASSISRNPGNTIYF
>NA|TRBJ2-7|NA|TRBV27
TGTGCCAGCAGCGGGACTTCGGGCTCCTACGAGCAGTACTTC
CASSGTSGSYEQYF
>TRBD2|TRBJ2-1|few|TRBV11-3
TGTGCCAGCAGCTTAGATACAACTAGCGACGAGCAGTTCTTC
CASSLDTTSDEQFF
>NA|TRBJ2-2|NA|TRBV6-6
TGTGCCAGCTGGGGCACCGGGGAGCTGTTTTTT
CASWGTGELFF
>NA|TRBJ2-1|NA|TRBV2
TGTGCCAGCAGCGGTACCGGGACTCCGTACAATGAGCAGTTCTTC
CASSGTGTPYNEQFF
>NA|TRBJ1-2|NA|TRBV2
TGTGCCAGCAGTGAATTGTACAGAAACTATGGCTACACCTTC
CASSELYRNYGYTF
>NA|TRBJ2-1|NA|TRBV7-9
TGTGCCAGCAGCTTAGTATACAATGAGCAGTTCTTC
CASSLVYNEQFF
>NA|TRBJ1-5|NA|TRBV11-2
TGTGCCAGCAGCTTAGAGAGAGGTGGACCCCAGCATTTT
CASSLERGGPQHF
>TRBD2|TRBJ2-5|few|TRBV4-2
TGTGCCAGCAGCCAAGGGGGTCTGGTAGCGGGAGCGGAGACCCAGTACTTC
CASSQGGLVAGAETQYF
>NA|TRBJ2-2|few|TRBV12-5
TGTGCTAGTGGTTTGGTAGACTTCGGCCCCGGGGAGCTGTTTTTT
CASGLVDFGPGELFF
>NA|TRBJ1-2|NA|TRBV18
TGTGCCAGCTCACCGGCCGGACAGCCACACTATGGCTACACCTTC
CASSPAGQPHYGYTF
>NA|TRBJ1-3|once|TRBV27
TGTGCCAGCAGTCGGGTACCTACCCTCTCTGGAAACACCATATATTTT
CASSRVPTLSGNTIYF
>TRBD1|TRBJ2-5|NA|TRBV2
TGTGCCAGCAGTACAGGGGAAGAGACCCAGTACTTC
CASSTGEETQYF
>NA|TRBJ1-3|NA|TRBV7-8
TGTGCCAGCAGCCCGGTAGAAATAGCGTCTGGAAACACCATATATTTT
CASSPVEIASGNTIYF